The rows below give T cell receptor beta chains drawn from one sample of a study of T cells in Graves' hyperthyroidism and ophthalmopathy. From the multiplex PCR reads, TCRdb called clonotypes with MiXCR, one entry per CDR3 protein. This table holds roughly 500,000 distinct CDR3 sequences, about half found once. Sequenced sample: peripheral blood or thyroid tissue (not recorded which). These receptors were obtained from an adult woman with Graves' disease, either hyperthyroidism or ophthalmopathy (not recorded which). Both conserved end residues are part of each CDR3. D genes are given only for firm matches. Where a row states a size, it is once, few, many or the class of an expanded clone; other rows omit it.

d_call	clone_size	v_call	j_call	cdr3_nt	cdr3_aa
-	-	TRBV25-1	TRBJ2-1	TGTGCCAGCTTCTTCGGCGATGAGCAGTTCTTC	CASFFGDEQFF
TRBD2	-	TRBV27	TRBJ2-7	TGTGCCAGCGGTATAGCGGGGTCTACCTACGAGCAGTACTTC	CASGIAGSTYEQYF
-	many	TRBV13	TRBJ2-2	TGTGCCAGCGGGGCGGGAACTAACACCGGGGAGCTGTTTTTT	CASGAGTNTGELFF
-	once	TRBV12-3/TRBV12-4	TRBJ1-4	TGTGCCAGCAGGCAAGACAGCTACACTGAAAAACTGTTTTTT	CASRQDSYTEKLFF
-	-	TRBV10-1	TRBJ2-2	TGCGCCAGCACCCCCAGTTACACCGGGGAGCTGTTTTTT	CASTPSYTGELFF
-	many	TRBV6-5	TRBJ1-2	TGTGCCAGCAGTTACTTGGGCAGCCCACGTAAAGGTGGCTACACCTTC	CASSYLGSPRKGGYTF
-	-	TRBV10-3	TRBJ2-5	TGTGCCATCAGTTGGGGCAGGGACCAAGAGACCCAGTACTTC	CAISWGRDQETQYF
TRBD1	-	TRBV6-6	TRBJ1-1	TGTGCCAGCAGAGGACAGGGGGCGGACACTGAAGCTTTCTTT	CASRGQGADTEAFF
-	many	TRBV3-1	TRBJ1-2	TGTGCCAGCAGCCAAGGATCTAACTTCTATGGCTACACCTTC	CASSQGSNFYGYTF
TRBD1	-	TRBV6-6	TRBJ2-7	TGTGCCAGCAGTTACTCGGGACAGGGGGCCTACGAGCAGTACTTC	CASSYSGQGAYEQYF
-	many	TRBV20-1	TRBJ1-2	TGCAGTGCTAGAACAGGGAGAACTTATGGCTACACCTTC	CSARTGRTYGYTF
-	once	TRBV10-3	TRBJ1-2	TGTGCCATCAGCAAAGGGACGGACAGCTATGGCTACACCTTC	CAISKGTDSYGYTF
-	-	TRBV7-2	TRBJ2-6	TGTGCCAGCAGCCGGGAGAGGTCCTCTGGGGCCAACGTCCTGACTTTC	CASSRERSSGANVLTF
-	few	TRBV29-1	TRBJ1-2	TGCAGCGTTGTGGGTCCCTCCGACTATGGCTACACCTTC	CSVVGPSDYGYTF
-	-	TRBV12-3/TRBV12-4	TRBJ1-6	TGTGCTATCATCGGTCCCCCTTCACCCCTCCACTTT	CAIIGPPSPLHF
TRBD1	-	TRBV12-5	TRBJ1-2	TGTGCTAGTGGTTTGGGACAGGGGTGGATCCATGGCTACACCTTC	CASGLGQGWIHGYTF
TRBD1	-	TRBV5-1	TRBJ1-5	TGCGCCAGCAGCTTGATAGGGGGCGTCCAGCCCCAGCATTTT	CASSLIGGVQPQHF
TRBD1	-	TRBV30	TRBJ1-4	TGTGCCTGGAGCCCAGGGGGTTGGGAAAAACTGTTTTTT	CAWSPGGWEKLFF
-	-	TRBV5-1	TRBJ2-2	TGCGCCAGCAGCTTGCCGATCAACACCGGGGAGCTGTTTTTT	CASSLPINTGELFF
TRBD2	-	TRBV5-1	TRBJ2-7	TGCGCCAGCAGCCACGGGGCTAGCGGGCCCTACGAGCAGTACTTC	CASSHGASGPYEQYF
-	-	TRBV7-2	TRBJ1-2	TGTGCCAGCAGCGTCAACCGGGACACGGAGGACTATGGCTACACCTTC	CASSVNRDTEDYGYTF
-	few	TRBV2	TRBJ1-5	TGTGCCAGCAGTGGGACGGCAAATCAGCCCCAGCATTTT	CASSGTANQPQHF
TRBD2	-	TRBV20-1	TRBJ2-2	TGCAGTGCTATTGTGGAGGGAGGGCCGGTCGAGCAGTTTTTT	CSAIVEGGPVEQFF
-	many	TRBV4-2	TRBJ1-2	TGTGCCAGCAGCCAGGTCGCCAGGGAAGTGGAGGGCTACACCTTC	CASSQVAREVEGYTF
TRBD2	-	TRBV19	TRBJ2-7	TGTGCCAGTAGTATAATGAGGGGAGGACTAGCGGGAGGCTACGAGCAGTACTTC	CASSIMRGGLAGGYEQYF
-	-	TRBV5-1	TRBJ2-2	TGCGCCAGCAGCTTGGGCCAGGTCCAGGCCTTGAACACCGGGGAGCTGTTTTTT	CASSLGQVQALNTGELFF
-	-	TRBV4-1	TRBJ1-5	TGCGCCAGCAGCCAAGAAGGGGCAGCCGGGGTGAATCAGCCCCAGCATTTT	CASSQEGAAGVNQPQHF
-	-	TRBV9	TRBJ1-6	TGTGCCCGGCCCGAAGTACGGGGCAATTCACCCCTCCACTTT	CARPEVRGNSPLHF
TRBD2	-	TRBV10-3	TRBJ2-5	TGTGCCACTTTTCCCCGGGAGGGGATGATGGAGACCCAGTACTTC	CATFPREGMMETQYF
-	-	TRBV7-2	TRBJ1-6	TGTGCCAGCAGCTATACTTCTCCCGTGGTTTCACCCCTCCACTTT	CASSYTSPVVSPLHF
TRBD1	-	TRBV6-6	TRBJ1-2	TGTGCCAGCAGCTCCGGGACAGGGATAAACGGCTACACCTTC	CASSSGTGINGYTF
-	many	TRBV5-1	TRBJ2-7	TGCGCCAGCAGCTTCGGCTTACAGGAGCAGTACTTC	CASSFGLQEQYF
-	-	TRBV20-1	TRBJ1-5	TGCAGTGCTAGAGGTGGGGGGCCGAGCAATCAGCCCCAGCATTTT	CSARGGGPSNQPQHF
TRBD1	-	TRBV11-2	TRBJ1-5	TGTGCCAGCAGCTGGGACAGGGCCCAGCCCCAGCATTTT	CASSWDRAQPQHF
TRBD1	once	TRBV10-3	TRBJ1-2	TGTGCCATCAGATCCCCCGGGACAGGTGATCTTGGCTACACCTTC	CAIRSPGTGDLGYTF
-	-	TRBV30	TRBJ1-3	TGTGCCTGGAGTGTACAGGGTATCCGAAACACCATATATTTT	CAWSVQGIRNTIYF
TRBD2	few	TRBV19	TRBJ2-1	TGTGCCAGTAATCTAGCGGGAGACAATGAGCAGTTCTTC	CASNLAGDNEQFF
-	-	TRBV19	TRBJ2-7	TGTGCCAGTACCAACAGGGCCGCCTACGAGCAGTACTTC	CASTNRAAYEQYF
-	-	TRBV2	TRBJ1-3	TGTGCCAGCTTTGTGAGAAACACCATATATTTT	CASFVRNTIYF
TRBD1	-	TRBV10-3	TRBJ2-5	TGTGCCATCAGTGGTGGACAGGGAACAGAGACCCAGTACTTC	CAISGGQGTETQYF
-	many	TRBV5-1	TRBJ2-6	TGCGCCAGCAGCCTCATCAGCTCTGGGGCCAACGTCCTGACTTTC	CASSLISSGANVLTF
-	many	TRBV11-2	TRBJ2-6	TGTGCCAGCAGCGTGGGGGCGCGGCGGACCGGGGCCAACGTCCTGACTTTC	CASSVGARRTGANVLTF
-	many	TRBV4-1	TRBJ1-5	TGCGCCAGCAGCCAAGAACCGCCCAGGGGCTGGAATCAGCCCCAGCATTTT	CASSQEPPRGWNQPQHF
-	many	TRBV20-1	TRBJ1-1	TGCAGTGCTAGTGAAGCTTCTTCCGAAGCTTTCTTT	CSASEASSEAFF
TRBD1	many	TRBV20-1	TRBJ2-7	TGCAGTGCTCCGGGACAGATCTCCTACGAGCAGTACTTC	CSAPGQISYEQYF
-	many	TRBV9	TRBJ2-5	TGTGCCAGCAGCGCCTCAGGGGTTGGCCAAGAGACCCAGTACTTC	CASSASGVGQETQYF
TRBD1	-	TRBV7-2	TRBJ2-5	TGTGCCAGCAGTAACAGGGGGAGGACCGAAGAGACCCAGTACTTC	CASSNRGRTEETQYF
-	-	TRBV15	TRBJ1-3	TGTGCCACCAGCAGCGCTAGAAGCTCTGGAAACACCATATATTTT	CATSSARSSGNTIYF
-	-	TRBV5-5	TRBJ1-1	TGTGCCAGCAGCATGCGGGGGGACACTGGAGCTTTCTTT	CASSMRGDTGAFF
-	-	TRBV6-5	TRBJ2-7	TGTGCCAGCAGCCTCGGGACACACAGGTACGAGCAGTACTTC	CASSLGTHRYEQYF
TRBD1	-	TRBV2	TRBJ1-5	TGTGCCAGCAGTCGAATTGGACAGGCTCAGCCCCAGCATTTT	CASSRIGQAQPQHF
TRBD1	-	TRBV30	TRBJ1-2	TGTGCCTGGAGTGTAGACGGGGCAGGGGGCGCTGGCTACACCTTC	CAWSVDGAGGAGYTF
-	many	TRBV12-3/TRBV12-4	TRBJ1-3	TGTGCCAGCAGTTCCCCGAACACCATATATTTT	CASSSPNTIYF
-	-	TRBV6-5	TRBJ1-5	TGTGCCAGCAGTGTTACTGGGGCAGAGAATCAGCCCCAGCATTTT	CASSVTGAENQPQHF
-	-	TRBV29-1	TRBJ1-5	TGCAGCGCACTCGAGAATCTCAATCAGCCCCAGCATTTT	CSALENLNQPQHF
-	-	TRBV28	TRBJ1-1	TGTGCCAGCACCCGGGGACCTGAAGCTTTCTTT	CASTRGPEAFF
-	many	TRBV4-1	TRBJ1-2	TGCGCCAGCAGCTTCAGAAGAATGTTATTTGGCTACACCTTC	CASSFRRMLFGYTF
TRBD1	-	TRBV10-3	TRBJ1-2	TGTGCCATCAGCTCAGGGGGCGGCTATGGCTACACCTTC	CAISSGGGYGYTF